The 24 T cell receptor beta chains in this list originate from one sample, sequenced in a study of T cell repertoires in aging, cancer and after chemotherapy. Multiplex touch-down PCR with TRB-A/B primers amplified rearranged V-D-J TRB sequences. TCRdb reanalysed the multiplex PCR reads using MiXCR and keeps one entry per CDR3 protein. The sample shows about 2,000 distinct CDR3 sequences, around 32% of them seen only once. TCR beta rearrangements were amplified from peripheral blood genomic DNA. The sequenced sample was blood. The receptors stem from a human donor in good health.

V is TRBV5-5 and J is TRBJ2-5; D may be TRBD1 (7 bases). The CDR3 is 15 amino acids. Per germline, CDR1 SGHKS and CDR2 YYEKEE (reference sequence). Trimming stripped 0 bases from V and 7 bases from J, with 16 bases between. Here the CDR3 reads CASSLEGRQGGTQYF. CDR3 DNA: TGTGCCAGCAGCTTGGAGGGGAGACAGGGAGGGACCCAGTACTTC.

The sample holds a few counts of this clonotype. The chain uses TRBV20-1 and TRBJ1-6; tentative D call: TRBD1 (6 bases). V was trimmed by 5 bases and J by 7 bases, leaving 15 bases between them. CDR3 length equals 14 residues. Germline CDR1 and CDR2: DFQATT and SNEGSKA (reference sequence). The CDR3 here is CSALPDRPNSPLHF. CDR3 bases: TGCAGTGCTCTTCCCGACAGGCCGAATTCACCCCTCCACTTT.

The sample holds a few counts of this clonotype. The chain joins TRBV14 to TRBJ2-3, with 10 positions matching TRBD2. Germline V gene lookup returns CDR1 SGHDN and CDR2 FVKESK. V shed 3 bases, J shed 3 bases, and the junction held 27 bases outside the gene matches. This CDR3 has 23 residues. The CDR3 bases are TGTGCCAGCAGCCACCTCGGGACAGGCGATGAGCGGGAGGGCCGGTATATGACAGATACGCAGTATTTT. It translates to CASSHLGTGDEREGRYMTDTQYF.

The genes are TRBV12-3 or TRBV12-4 and TRBJ2-3; 15 bases match TRBD2. V trimming: 5 bases; J trimming: 3 bases; junction bases outside the gene matches: 6. The CDR3 extends over 17 amino acids. CDR3 residues: CASSRGLAGGGTDTQYF. CDR3 sequence (DNA): TGTGCCAGCAGTCGCGGACTAGCGGGAGGGGGTACAGATACGCAGTATTTT.

This chain connects TRBV2 to TRBJ2-1; maybe TRBD2 (5 bases). Trimming removed 8 bases from V and 5 bases from J, with 16 bases in between. CDR3 length: 14 residues. Germline values: CDR1 SNHLY, CDR2 FYNNEI. This CDR3 reads CASGSRTGNNEQFF. CDR3 bases: TGTGCCAGCGGGAGCCGCACCGGGAACAATGAGCAGTTCTTC.

V and J are TRBV12-3 or TRBV12-4 and TRBJ2-7; TRBD2 matches 12 bases. The CDR3 runs 15 residues. V was clipped by 6 bases and J by 2 bases; unmatched bases: 5. CDR3 amino acids: CASRPGLAGTYEQYF. CDR3 bases: TGTGCCAGCAGACCCGGACTAGCGGGGACCTACGAGCAGTACTTC.

CDR3 sequence (DNA): TGTGCCACGTCGCAGACCACAGATACGCAGTATTTT. Amino acids: CATSQTTDTQYF. The J gene is TRBJ2-3, the V gene TRBV28; D is unresolved. Trimming took 10 bases from V and 2 from J, leaving 10 bases between them. The CDR3 loop spans 12 amino acids. Germline V gene lookup returns CDR1 MDHEN and CDR2 SYDVKM.

This clonotype has just a few counts. The J gene is TRBJ1-1, the V gene TRBV19; D ambiguous. CDR1 LNHDA and CDR2 SQIVND come from the germline V gene (reference sequence). The V end lost 4 bases, the J end lost 9 bases, and 9 bases lay between the germline ends. The CDR3 loop spans 11 amino acids. DNA for the CDR3: TGTGCCAGTAGTACCGACCTAAAAGCTTTCTTT. Residues: CASSTDLKAFF.

The chain couples TRBV12-3 or TRBV12-4 to TRBJ2-4, with TRBD2 identical over 7 bases. The CDR3 spans 16 residues. V shed 1 base, J shed 1 base, and the junction held 4 bases outside the gene matches. CDR3 sequence (DNA): TGTGCCAGCAGTTTAGATCAGGGAGGGGCCAAAAACATTCAGTACTTC. Translating gives CASSLDQGGAKNIQYF.

V gene TRBV27 combines with J gene TRBJ2-7, with TRBD2 matching 8 bases. Per germline, CDR1 MNHEY and CDR2 SMNVEV (reference sequence). Trimming at V came to 5 bases and at J to 4 bases, leaving 7 bases not matched to a gene. The CDR3 totals 14 residues. The CDR3 spells CASSTREGPYEQYF. The CDR3, as DNA: TGTGCCAGCAGTACCCGGGAGGGCCCTTACGAGCAGTACTTC.

The DNA of the CDR3 is TGTGCCAGCAGCCGTGACCCCACCGAGCAGTACTTC. It is translated as CASSRDPTEQYF. V and J are TRBV12-3 or TRBV12-4 and TRBJ2-7; D ambiguous. The CDR3 sequence is 12 residues long. V gave up 6 bases and J gave up 6 bases, with 12 bases separating them.

This clonotype came up a few times. The chain carries TRBV4-3 and TRBJ1-2; a weak D match, TRBD1 (5 bases). In germline, CDR1 is LGHNA, CDR2 YSLEER. The V gene lost 0 bases and the J gene lost 2 bases, with 7 bases spanning the gap. The CDR3 is made up of 14 amino acids. The chain's CDR3 is CASSQDKGNYGYTF. In nucleotides, the CDR3 is TGCGCCAGCAGCCAAGATAAGGGGAACTATGGCTACACCTTC.

This chain joins TRBV6-1 and TRBJ2-2, with TRBD1 as a possible D gene (6 bases). CDR1 and CDR2 (germline): MNHNS, SASEGT. The CDR3 has 15 residues. The V gene lost 7 bases and the J gene lost 4 bases, with 16 bases spanning the gap. The CDR3, as DNA: TGTGCCAGCATTTACCTACAGGGCGGCACCGGGGAGCTGTTTTTT. Residues: CASIYLQGGTGELFF.

Only a few counts were recorded for this clonotype. The junction and the germline gene differ at one end; a read error may be behind it. V is TRBV12-3 or TRBV12-4 and J is TRBJ2-4, with 8 positions matching TRBD2. The CDR3 is made up of 15 amino acids. CDR3 in DNA: TGTGCCAGCAGTACGGGGGGGGCAGCCCAAAACATTCAGTACTTC. It is translated as CASSTGGAAQNIQYF.

In this sample, this clonotype is medium-sized. The chain couples TRBV15 to TRBJ2-5; maybe TRBD2 (6 bases). The CDR3 totals 13 residues. Trimming took off 8 bases at V and 1 base at J, with 11 bases between the two ends. Germline CDR1 is LNHNV and CDR2 is YYDKDF (reference sequence). The DNA for the CDR3 is TGTGCCACCTCCCGGGACTTCCAAGAGACCCAGTACTTC. Translated, it gives CATSRDFQETQYF.

DNA for the CDR3: TGTGCCACCAGCAACTTACAGGGTCAAGAGACCCAGTACTTC. Its protein product is CATSNLQGQETQYF. This chain joins TRBV15 and TRBJ2-5, with D possibly TRBD1 on 6 matching bases. The CDR3 is 14 amino acids. Germline CDR1 reads LNHNV; CDR2 reads YYDKDF (reference sequence). Between the trimmed V and J ends, which lost 4 bases and 2 bases, there was a span of 11 bases.

The V gene is TRBV27, the J gene TRBJ2-1; TRBD2 is a possible D gene (6 bases). This CDR3 region has 15 residues. V lost 3 bases to trimming and J lost 3 bases, with 12 bases between them. The germline V gene has CDR1 MNHEY and CDR2 SMNVEV (reference sequence). The DNA of the CDR3 is TGTGCCAGCAGTTTGAGGGAGGCCCGCTACAATGAGCAGTTCTTC. Protein sequence: CASSLREARYNEQFF.

The chain joins TRBV5-1 to TRBJ2-3; TRBD1 is a possible D gene (5 bases). Germline V CDR1 and CDR2: SGHRS, YFSETQ. This CDR3 has 13 amino acids. The V end was cut by 5 bases, the J end by 4 bases, with 11 bases between. The CDR3 bases are TGCGCCAGCAGTGAGCAGGGTTCAGATACGCAGTATTTT. Translating it yields CASSEQGSDTQYF.

The gene calls are TRBV10-3 and TRBJ2-5; the D is unclear. Trimming left V 11 bases short and J 1 base short, with 11 bases between. The CDR3 has 12 amino acids. The germline CDR1 and CDR2 sequences are ENHRY and SYGVKD. The CDR3 loop reads CAAARTQETQYF. CDR3 in DNA: TGTGCCGCCGCCAGGACCCAAGAGACCCAGTACTTC.

This clonotype was picked up a small number of times. The chain carries TRBV30 and TRBJ1-1; D uncertain. Germline V gives CDR1 GTSNPN, CDR2 SVGIG (reference sequence). The ends were cut back, 4 bases at V and 0 bases at J, with 6 bases in the middle. This CDR3 region has 12 residues. The CDR3 DNA follows: TGTGCCTGGACTGGACTGAACACTGAAGCTTTCTTT. Its protein is CAWTGLNTEAFF.

This clonotype was seen more than once but under ten times. The chain couples TRBV5-4 to TRBJ1-4; TRBD1 aligns across 10 bases. The CDR3 spans 19 residues. Trimming removed 7 bases from V and 7 bases from J; junction bases left unmatched: 22. From germline, CDR1 is SGHNT and CDR2 YYREEE (reference sequence). In DNA, the CDR3 is TGTGCCAGCGGGGGGCCGGGACAGGGGAACCGCAGGCCTACTGAAAAACTGTTTTTT. Its protein product is CASGGPGQGNRRPTEKLFF.

This clonotype has more than one count but fewer than ten. The CDR3, as DNA: TGTGCCAGTAGTATGACTACCCGGAACAGGGCCGGTGGCTACACCTTC. It encodes CASSMTTRNRAGGYTF. This chain uses TRBV19 with TRBJ1-2; D is possibly TRBD1 (6 bases). The CDR3 extends over 16 amino acids. Germline V lookup: CDR1 LNHDA, CDR2 SQIVND (reference sequence). V lost 3 bases to trimming and J lost 7 bases, with 21 bases between them.

This clonotype turned up a few times. The genes are TRBV7-9 and TRBJ2-7, with D tentatively TRBD1 (6 bases). The CDR3 is made up of 13 amino acids. Germline V gives CDR1 SEHNR, CDR2 FQNEAQ (reference sequence). V gave up 6 bases and J gave up 6 bases, with 15 bases separating them. In nucleotides, the CDR3 is TGTGCCAGCAGGGGGTGGGGGCGCAGCGAGCAGTACTTC. It encodes CASRGWGRSEQYF.

This clonotype was counted only a few times. The chain is built from TRBV14 and TRBJ1-4; TRBD1 matches at 7 bases. The CDR3 totals 13 residues. The V and J ends lost 3 bases and 10 bases, in that order; junction bases with no gene match: 5. CDR1 and CDR2 from the germline V gene are SGHDN and FVKESK. CDR3 sequence: CASSQTGMGKLFF. CDR3 in DNA: TGTGCCAGCAGCCAGACAGGGATGGGAAAACTGTTTTTT. The full variable domain, in which reference TRBV14 and TRBJ1-4 provide the parts outside the CDR3, is EAGVTQFPSHSVIEKGQTVTLRCDPISGHDNLYWYRRVMGKEIKFLLHFVKESKQDESGMPNNRFLAERTGGTYSTLKVQPAELEDSGVYFCASSQTGMGKLFFGSGTQLSVL.